The 8 T cell receptor beta chains below come from one sample, sequenced in a study of T-cell memory formation after mild COVID-19 (dated by TCRdb to the early 2020s). Library method: 5' RACE. For sequencing, an Illumina NovaSeq 6000 was employed. TCRdb reprocessed the public reads (quality trimming at Q25 with fastp, clone calling with MiXCR) and kept in-frame beta chains. CDR3 protein duplicates are merged, each entry listing the most common genes and DNA. The sample table contains roughly 580,000 distinct CDR3 sequences; only one count was recorded for under 20% of them. More than 10% of the sample is held by the ten biggest clonotypes. The sequenced sample was PBMCs or a T cell subset sorted from them (not recorded which). Receptors were obtained from an adult woman who had mild COVID-19 (a few samples of this study predate the infection). The sample titles of this study are shuffled in the database, so cell type and time point are left out; the donor was told from shared clones.

This clonotype was detected many times. The V call is TRBV12-3 or TRBV12-4, the J call TRBJ2-7; 9 bases are a match to TRBD2. With 6 bases clipped from V and 0 bases from J, the junction kept 6 bases outside the gene matches. The CDR3 is 15 residues long. CDR3 sequence: CASREAGGSSYEQYF. For the CDR3, the DNA is TGTGCCAGCAGGGAAGCGGGGGGAAGCTCCTACGAGCAGTACTTC.

This sequence joins TRBV6-2 or TRBV6-3 and TRBJ2-1; 7 bases align to TRBD1. The CDR3 has 16 residues. Germline V lookup: CDR1 MNHEY, CDR2 SVGEGT. With 6 bases clipped from V and 3 bases from J, the junction kept 11 bases outside the gene matches. The CDR3 DNA reads TGTGCCAGCAGATCATACAGGGGCCGTAGCTACAATGAGCAGTTCTTC. Translating gives CASRSYRGRSYNEQFF.

This clonotype has more than one count but fewer than ten. The gene calls are TRBV9 and TRBJ1-1; no clear D gene. V was clipped by 1 base and J by 1 base, with 8 bases between them. CDR1 SGDLS and CDR2 YYNGEE come from the germline V gene. This CDR3 region has 14 residues. The CDR3 spells CASSVSWANTEAFF. The CDR3 DNA follows: TGTGCCAGCAGCGTAAGTTGGGCGAACACTGAAGCTTTCTTT.

The genes are TRBV6-5 and TRBJ2-2; D not resolved. The V gene lost 0 bases and the J gene lost 4 bases, with 9 bases spanning the gap. The germline gives CDR1 MNHEY, CDR2 SVGAGI. This CDR3 spans 15 amino acids. DNA for the CDR3: TGTGCCAGCAGTTACTCGCCGACGGCCACCGGGGAGCTGTTTTTT. Protein sequence: CASSYSPTATGELFF.

This clonotype was seen a few times. This chain uses TRBV11-2 with TRBJ2-7, with TRBD1 matching over 7 bases. CDR3 length: 14 amino acids. Trimming removed 4 bases from V and 3 bases from J; junction bases left unmatched: 6. Germline loops: CDR1 SGHAT, CDR2 FQNNGV. CDR3 loop: CASSSNRQGYEQYF. The DNA of the CDR3 is TGTGCCAGCAGCTCTAACAGACAGGGCTACGAGCAGTACTTC.

This chain joins TRBV20-1 and TRBJ2-4; 7 nucleotides agree with TRBD1. V shed 4 bases, J shed 2 bases, and the junction held 8 bases outside the gene matches. Germline V lookup: CDR1 DFQATT, CDR2 SNEGSKA (reference sequence). This CDR3 comprises 15 residues. CDR3: CSAKDRVSSKNIQYF. In DNA, the CDR3 is TGCAGTGCTAAAGACAGGGTTAGTTCCAAAAACATTCAGTACTTC.

The chain is built from TRBV12-3 or TRBV12-4 and TRBJ2-3; perhaps TRBD2 as D (6 bases). V lost 6 bases and J lost 2, with 21 bases in between. CDR3 length equals 17 residues. Here the CDR3 DNA reads TGTGCCAGCAGCGGGCCTGACTGGAGGGGACCCACAGATACGCAGTATTTT. Protein: CASSGPDWRGPTDTQYF.

Ten or more counts support this clonotype. The chain combines TRBV7-2 with TRBJ1-3; 9 bases align to TRBD1. The V gene's germline CDR1 is SGHTA and CDR2 FQGNSA. J lost 4 bases, V lost 5 bases, and 3 bases had no gene match. The CDR3 length is 14 residues. CDR3 bases: TGTGCCAGCAGCCCGGGGACAGGGGGAAACACCATATATTTT. This encodes CASSPGTGGNTIYF.